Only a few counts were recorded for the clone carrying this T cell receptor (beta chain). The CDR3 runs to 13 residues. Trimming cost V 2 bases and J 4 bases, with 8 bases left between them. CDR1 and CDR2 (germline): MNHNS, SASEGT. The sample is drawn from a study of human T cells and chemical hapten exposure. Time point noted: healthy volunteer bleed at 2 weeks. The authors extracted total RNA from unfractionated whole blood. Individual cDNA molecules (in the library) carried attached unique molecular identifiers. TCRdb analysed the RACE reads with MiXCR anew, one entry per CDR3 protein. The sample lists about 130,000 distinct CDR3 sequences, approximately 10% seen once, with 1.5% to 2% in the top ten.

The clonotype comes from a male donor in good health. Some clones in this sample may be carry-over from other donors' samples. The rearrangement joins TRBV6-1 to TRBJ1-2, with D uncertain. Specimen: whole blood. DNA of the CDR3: TGTGCCAGCAGTGAATCCAGTTTCTATGGCTACACCTTC. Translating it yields CASSESSFYGYTF.